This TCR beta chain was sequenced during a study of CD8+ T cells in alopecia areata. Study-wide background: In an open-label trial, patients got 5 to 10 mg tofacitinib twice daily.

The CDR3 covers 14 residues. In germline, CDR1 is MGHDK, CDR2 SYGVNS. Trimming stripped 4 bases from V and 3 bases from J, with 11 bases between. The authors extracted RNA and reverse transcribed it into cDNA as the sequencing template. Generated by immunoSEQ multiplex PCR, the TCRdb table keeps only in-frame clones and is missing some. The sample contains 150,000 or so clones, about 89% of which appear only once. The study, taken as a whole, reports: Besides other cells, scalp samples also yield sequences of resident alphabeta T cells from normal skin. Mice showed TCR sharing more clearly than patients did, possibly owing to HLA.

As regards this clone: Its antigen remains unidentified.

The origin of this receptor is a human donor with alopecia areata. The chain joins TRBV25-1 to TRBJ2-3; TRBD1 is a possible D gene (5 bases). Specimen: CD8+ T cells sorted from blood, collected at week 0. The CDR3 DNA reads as TGTGCCAGCAGTGGGATCAGGGAAACAGATACGCAGTATTTT. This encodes CASSGIRETDTQYF.